This T cell receptor beta chain derives from a study of blood T cell repertoires in COVID-19 (dated by TCRdb to about 2020). Context from the whole study: Samples from collaborators originated in the United States, Italy and Spain and spanned both the acute and convalescent phases of COVID-19. The material from the prospective study consisted of cDNA or gDNA derived from T cells, B-cell-depleted T cells, or PBMCs. The dataset comprised deeply sampled blood TCRbeta repertoires from subjects exposed to, actively infected with, or recovered from COVID-19. The repertoires were made available in a free public database intended to serve as a resource for research on the immune response to SARS-CoV-2. The samples were drawn from two sources: the first 160 participants of the ongoing ImmuneRACE study, and 1,000 to 1,500 subjects contributed by 6 global collaborators. The sample metadata nearly always contained a de-identified subject ID, COVID-19 status, age in years and sex. Where HLA class I and class II types were available, the types were taken from metadata supplied by the sample provider, not from assay-based typing. Overall results and qualifications from the work: How much clinical and demographic metadata was included differed by source and by participant, and the metadata was provided uncurated.

CDR1 and CDR2 are drawn from the germline V gene: SGHTA, FQGTGA. The CDR3 spans 14 residues, from the cysteine through the phenylalanine. The CDR3 DNA has 42 bases and is translated from base 1. Relative to germline, V is 0 bases shorter and J is 5 bases shorter, with 10 bases between their ends. TCRbeta CDR3 regions were amplified from genomic DNA using the immunoSEQ Assay, a bias-controlled multiplex PCR. Processing in the source paper ran as follows. Nucleated cell counts per sample were estimated from amplification of reference gene primers within the assay. To quantify the absolute abundance of each unique TCRbeta CDR3 rearrangement, sequence reads were collapsed and filtered. For each sample, productive Simpson clonality was calculated by taking the square root of Simpson's diversity index across productive rearrangements. Not all clones reach the TCRdb copy of this immuneACCESS table, which keeps in-frame sequences only. Checked studies attribute under half of the gap to unresolved V genes and leave the rest unexplained. V and J calls plus clone size are reproduced from that table; the DNA served to infer D and trimming. This sample gives some 190,000 clones in total; approximately 84% of them show up just once. The ten largest clones represent 5.1% of the sample.

Worth noting for this clone: Its antigen target is currently unknown. No base-level quality is on record; no much larger clone is a single base apart.

Whole blood was collected in K2EDTA tubes by collaborating institutions according to the institutions' own protocols. For TCRbeta analysis, collaborators shipped samples in one of three forms: frozen whole blood, isolated PBMCs, or DNA extracted from either of those sample types. The sample comprised peripheral blood. The chain joins TRBV7-3 to TRBJ1-2, with no confident D gene call. The sequence was obtained from a woman between 70 and 85 years old with active or convalescent COVID-19. The DNA is as follows: TGTGCCAGCAGCTTAACCCCAGGCCTTTATGGCTACACCTTC. Its protein reads: CASSLTPGLYGYTF.